The 31 T cell receptor beta chains in this list originate from one sample, sequenced in a study of T cells after yellow fever vaccination. TCRdb passed the 5' RACE reads through MiXCR, listing each CDR3 protein once. Altogether 120,000 or so distinct CDR3 sequences are present, 8% to 10% being singletons, with the ten largest covering approximately 39%. Here the sequenced sample was CD8+ T cells sorted from PBMCs, taken on the day of the yellow fever booster vaccination. Source of these receptors: a man aged 18 to 30 who received the YFV17D yellow fever vaccine.

This clonotype turned up a few times. This sequence joins TRBV5-4 and TRBJ2-2; perhaps TRBD2 as D (6 bases). Germline V CDR1 and CDR2: SGHNT, YYREEE (reference sequence). The ends were cut back, 4 bases at V and 2 bases at J, with 18 bases in the middle. There are 17 residues in the CDR3. As DNA, the CDR3 is TGTGCCAGCAGCCCCGAGGGGACTTTTCTTAACACCGGGGAGCTGTTTTTT. Its protein is CASSPEGTFLNTGELFF.

This clonotype was observed a few times. This sequence joins TRBV28 and TRBJ1-2; D gene unclear. V lost 3 bases to trimming and J lost 2 bases, with 10 bases between them. This CDR3 spans 14 amino acids. Germline assignment: CDR1 MDHEN and CDR2 SYDVKM. CDR3 protein: CASSFAGLNYGYTF. CDR3 in DNA: TGTGCCAGCAGTTTTGCAGGATTGAACTATGGCTACACCTTC.

V and J are TRBV2 and TRBJ2-7; 11 bases agree with TRBD1. There are 15 residues in the CDR3. The germline CDR1 and CDR2 sequences are SNHLY and FYNNEI. V trimming: 5 bases; J trimming: 6 bases; junction bases outside the gene matches: 9. CDR3 nucleotide sequence: TGTGCCAGCAGTCCGGGACAGGGGGTTCCGTTCGAGCAGTACGTC. Protein: CASSPGQGVPFEQYV.

This clonotype was detected many times. This rearrangement joins TRBV5-1 to TRBJ2-5; D is possibly TRBD2 (5 bases). This CDR3 has 14 residues. The V gene's germline CDR1 is SGHRS and CDR2 YFSETQ. V lost 2 bases to trimming and J lost 2 bases, with 10 bases between them. CDR3 sequence reads: CASSFRTGQETQYF. The CDR3 coding sequence is TGCGCCAGCAGCTTCCGGACTGGGCAAGAGACCCAGTACTTC.

This chain connects TRBV2 to TRBJ2-3; D call uncertain. CDR1 and CDR2 from the germline V gene are SNHLY and FYNNEI. The CDR3 totals 13 residues. Trimming shortened V by 8 bases and J by 2 bases, and 11 bases separated the two germline ends. The CDR3 region has the DNA TGTGCCAGCCCTACAGATATCACAGATACGCAGTATTTT. Encoded protein: CASPTDITDTQYF.

The chain joins TRBV7-8 to TRBJ2-5; 8 nucleotides agree with TRBD1. There are 16 residues in the CDR3. The V gene's germline CDR1 is SGHVS and CDR2 FQNEAQ. V trimming: 3 bases; J trimming: 5 bases; junction bases outside the gene matches: 11. The CDR3 reads CASSFGEQGERETQYF. The DNA for the CDR3 is TGTGCCAGCAGCTTTGGCGAACAGGGGGAGCGGGAGACCCAGTACTTC.

This clonotype has only a few counts. The genes are TRBV4-1 and TRBJ1-2; TRBD1 agrees at 7 bases. The germline gives CDR1 MGHRA, CDR2 YSYEKL. The CDR3 has 15 residues. The V and J ends lost 4 bases and 4 bases, in that order; junction bases with no gene match: 9. Here the CDR3 reads CASSPSGDSIYGYTF. The CDR3 DNA follows: TGCGCCAGCAGCCCAAGTGGGGACAGTATCTATGGCTACACCTTC.

This clonotype showed up just a few times. The V gene is TRBV13, the J gene TRBJ2-5; 12 bases are a match to TRBD2. CDR3 length: 16 residues. The trim removed 0 bases at V and 5 bases at J, leaving 4 bases unmatched. Germline V gene sequence: CDR1 PRHDT, CDR2 FYEKMQ (reference sequence). CDR3 in DNA: TGTGCCAGCAGCTTAGGCCTAGCGGGGGGGCTCGAGACCCAGTACTTC. Translating gives CASSLGLAGGLETQYF.

This clonotype was counted between two and nine times. J is TRBJ2-5 and V is TRBV7-2, with 12 bases that match TRBD2. V lost 5 bases to trimming and J lost 4 bases; unmatched junction nucleotides: 8. The CDR3 runs to 16 residues. Germline V CDR1 and CDR2: SGHTA, FQGNSA. The CDR3 sequence: CASSPRLAGVGETQYF. CDR3 sequence (DNA): TGTGCCAGCAGCCCCCGACTAGCGGGGGTGGGAGAGACCCAGTACTTC.

This clonotype was detected a few times. The chain employs TRBV10-2 and TRBJ1-1; 10 bases align to TRBD1. The CDR3 sequence is 17 residues long. Trimming removed 3 bases from V and 11 bases from J; junction bases left unmatched: 18. The germline V gene has CDR1 WSHSY and CDR2 SAAADI. For the CDR3, the DNA is TGCGCCAGCAGTGACGGAGCGCGAGACAGGGGGCGTCAAGGGGCTTTCTTT. As protein: CASSDGARDRGRQGAFF.

The chain employs TRBV10-3 and TRBJ1-1; no reliable D call. This CDR3 is 14 amino acids long. The germline V gene encodes CDR1 ENHRY and CDR2 SYGVKD. V was pared by 0 bases and J by 1 base, with 6 bases between. CDR3 nucleotide sequence: TGTGCCATCAGTGAGTCGATGGCGAACACTGAAGCTTTCTTT. Protein product: CAISESMANTEAFF.

In its sample, this clonotype was seen a few times. The chain uses TRBV5-5 and TRBJ1-2; 7 nucleotides align to TRBD1. Trimming at V came to 0 bases and at J to 7 bases, leaving 6 bases not matched to a gene. CDR3 length: 14 amino acids. The germline gives CDR1 SGHKS, CDR2 YYEKEE (reference sequence). The CDR3 reads CASSLVKGASGYTF. CDR3 sequence (DNA): TGTGCCAGCAGCTTGGTCAAGGGGGCCTCTGGCTACACCTTC.

This clonotype has more than one count but fewer than ten. The rearrangement joins TRBV5-1 to TRBJ2-5; no firm D call. V was shortened by 1 base and J by 7 bases, with 17 bases between the two germline ends. Per germline, CDR1 SGHRS and CDR2 YFSETQ. The CDR3 is 15 residues long. CDR3 protein: CASSLHDPLWGTQYF. The CDR3 coding sequence is TGCGCCAGCAGCTTGCATGACCCACTTTGGGGGACCCAGTACTTC.

This clonotype was recorded at least ten times. This chain uses TRBV7-9 with TRBJ2-4, with D maybe TRBD1 (6 bases). V lost 5 bases and J 9 bases, leaving 11 bases between the germline ends. CDR3 length equals 12 residues. Germline CDR1 SEHNR, CDR2 FQNEAQ (reference sequence). The CDR3 sequence: CASSGGQSIQYF. The CDR3 DNA reads as TGTGCCAGCAGCGGCGGACAGTCCATTCAGTACTTC.

This clonotype was seen more than once but under ten times. This chain connects TRBV7-9 to TRBJ2-3, with TRBD2 as a possible D gene (6 bases). CDR3 length equals 16 residues. Germline V lookup: CDR1 SEHNR, CDR2 FQNEAQ (reference sequence). V lost 4 bases, J lost 5 bases, and 19 bases lay in between. DNA for the CDR3: TGTGCCAGCAGCTCCGGGGACTCGACTCGCCGAGATACGCAGTATTTT. Translation gives CASSSGDSTRRDTQYF. The full variable domain, rest sourced from reference TRBV7-9 and TRBJ2-3, is DTGVSQNPRHKITKRGQNVTFRCDPISEHNRLYWYRQTLGQGPEFLTYFQNEAQLEKSRLLSDRFSAERPKGSFSTLEIQRTEQGDSAMYLCASSSGDSTRRDTQYFGPGTRLTVL.

This rearrangement joins TRBV5-1 to TRBJ2-1; D might be TRBD1 or TRBD2, each matching 5 bases. Deletions cut 5 bases from V and 3 bases from J, with 15 bases between. There are 15 residues in the CDR3. The germline gives CDR1 SGHRS, CDR2 YFSETQ. CDR3 region: CASSSWDGNYNEQFF. DNA for the CDR3: TGCGCCAGCAGTTCATGGGACGGAAACTACAATGAGCAGTTCTTC.

The chain recombines TRBV19 with TRBJ2-1; D is possibly TRBD2 (5 bases). Germline CDR1 reads LNHDA; CDR2 reads SQIVND (reference sequence). Trimming stripped 4 bases from V and 8 bases from J, with 9 bases between. The CDR3 sequence is 12 residues long. The DNA for the CDR3 is TGTGCCAGTAGTACCCAGAGGGATGAGCAGTTCTTC. Amino acid sequence: CASSTQRDEQFF.

This clonotype was observed a few times. The chain employs TRBV24-1 and TRBJ2-1; D remains unclear. V lost 2 bases and J lost 3, with 4 bases in between. The V gene's germline CDR1 is KGHDR and CDR2 SFDVKD. This CDR3 has 13 amino acids. The CDR3, as DNA: TGTGCCACCAGTGATTCTAGCTACAATGAGCAGTTCTTC. Encoded protein: CATSDSSYNEQFF.

The J gene is TRBJ1-1, the V gene TRBV7-9; a weak D match, TRBD1 (6 bases). In germline, CDR1 is SEHNR, CDR2 FQNEAQ (reference sequence). The CDR3 contains 14 residues. The V gene lost 5 bases and the J gene lost 3 bases, with 13 bases spanning the gap. The chain's CDR3 is CASSLGQIHTEAFF. Here the CDR3 DNA reads TGTGCCAGCAGCCTTGGACAGATCCACACTGAAGCTTTCTTT.

J is TRBJ2-1 and V is TRBV4-3; TRBD1 aligns across 9 bases. The length of the CDR3 is 16 residues. CDR1 is LGHNA and CDR2 is YSLEER in the germline V gene. Losses at the gene ends were 0 bases for V and 5 bases for J; bases not matched to a gene: 5. CDR3 protein: CASSQDKRQGDNEQFF. The CDR3 DNA sequence: TGCGCCAGCAGCCAAGATAAAAGACAGGGGGACAATGAGCAGTTCTTC.

V and J are TRBV16 and TRBJ2-7; D ambiguous. Trimming took off 1 base at V and 6 bases at J, with 7 bases between the two ends. This CDR3 is 12 amino acids long. Germline lookup yields CDR1 KGHSY and CDR2 FQNENV. For the CDR3, the DNA is TGTGCCAGCAGCCAATATCCTCCCGAGCAGTACTTC. Encoded protein: CASSQYPPEQYF.

This chain uses TRBV28 with TRBJ2-7, with D perhaps TRBD2 (5 bases). CDR3 length equals 13 residues. Germline V gene lookup returns CDR1 MDHEN and CDR2 SYDVKM. The V gene lost 5 bases and the J gene lost 1 base, with 9 bases spanning the gap. CDR3: CASSPGMSYEQYV. The CDR3, as DNA: TGTGCCAGCAGTCCGGGGATGTCCTACGAGCAGTACGTC.

This clonotype was picked up many times. This chain uses TRBV7-6 with TRBJ1-1; possibly TRBD1 for D (5 bases). CDR3 length: 13 residues. Deletions cut 4 bases from V and 10 bases from J, with 16 bases between. Looked up from germline, CDR1 is SGHVS and CDR2 is FNYEAQ. The CDR3 DNA reads as TGTGCCAGCAGCTCCGCGGGGGTCGGGCGAGCTTTCTTT. Its translation: CASSSAGVGRAFF.

This clonotype was seen more than once but under ten times. The chain couples TRBV9 to TRBJ2-5; D is perhaps TRBD1 (6 bases). V gave up 0 bases and J gave up 5 bases, with 11 bases separating them. Germline V gene sequence: CDR1 SGDLS, CDR2 YYNGEE. This CDR3 contains 14 residues. The CDR3 sequence: CASSVVPGDETQYF. The CDR3 region has the DNA TGTGCCAGCAGCGTAGTTCCAGGGGACGAGACCCAGTACTTC.

The table lists this clonotype with a few counts. The J gene is TRBJ2-7, the V gene TRBV21-1; the table's D call, TRBD1, has no DNA check behind it. TRBV21-1 is a listed pseudogene. CDR3 size: 17 residues. The chain's CDR3 is CASSKALKKGPPYEQYV. The CDR3 DNA follows: TGTGCCAGCAGCAAAGCGCTTAAGAAGGGGCCACCCTACGAGCAGTACGTC.

J is TRBJ1-5 and V is TRBV21-1. TRBV21-1 is assigned pseudogene status. This CDR3 comprises 14 residues. In nucleotides, the CDR3 is TGTGCCAGCAGCAGGAAGGATTTAAATCAGCCCCAGCATTTT. This encodes CASSRKDLNQPQHF.

A few counts support this clonotype. The chain has TRBV10-3 and TRBJ2-1; D is ambiguous. Trimming took off 6 bases at V and 9 bases at J, with 12 bases between the two ends. There are 12 residues in the CDR3. The V gene's germline CDR1 is ENHRY and CDR2 SYGVKD. The CDR3 loop is CAIRTLGPEQFF. The CDR3, as DNA: TGTGCCATCAGGACCCTAGGTCCTGAGCAGTTCTTC.

The sample holds many counts of this clonotype. The chain recombines TRBV7-8 with TRBJ2-3, with 8 bases aligning to TRBD1. V lost 1 base, J lost 2 bases, and 5 bases stayed unmatched. Germline loops: CDR1 SGHVS, CDR2 FQNEAQ. The CDR3 covers 16 residues. This CDR3 reads CASSLVTGGNTDTQYF. The CDR3 coding sequence is TGTGCCAGCAGCTTAGTAACAGGGGGTAACACAGATACGCAGTATTTT.

The chain combines TRBV7-8 with TRBJ1-2; 7 positions agree with TRBD1. V shed 1 base and J 4 bases; nucleotides not matched to a gene: 9. Per germline, CDR1 SGHVS and CDR2 FQNEAQ. This CDR3 is 16 amino acids long. In DNA form, the CDR3 reads TGTGCCAGCAGCTTAGTCCCAGGGGGGGACCCCTATGGCTACACCTTC. Translating gives CASSLVPGGDPYGYTF.

The chain carries TRBV7-8 and TRBJ2-3, with a possible D match to TRBD2 (6 bases). This CDR3 spans 16 amino acids. Germline CDR1 SGHVS, CDR2 FQNEAQ. Trimming stripped 5 bases from V and 0 bases from J, with 15 bases between. The CDR3 DNA reads as TGTGCCAGCAGCCCCCAGGAGCGGGTTAGCACAGATACGCAGTATTTT. This translates into CASSPQERVSTDTQYF. Drawing the rest from reference TRBV7-8 and TRBJ2-3, the complete variable domain is GAGVSQSPRYKVAKRGQDVALRCDPISGHVSLFWYQQALGQGPEFLTYFQNEAQLDKSGLPSDRFFAERPEGSVSTLKIQRTQQEDSAVYLCASSPQERVSTDTQYFGPGTRLTVL.

In its sample, this clonotype was seen many times. The rearrangement links TRBV7-9 to TRBJ2-3; 7 nucleotides line up with TRBD1. The CDR3 spans 13 residues. Germline V CDR1 and CDR2: SEHNR, FQNEAQ (reference sequence). Trimming cost V 8 bases and J 2 bases; bases outside gene matches: 4. The CDR3 DNA sequence: TGTGCCAGCCTACAGGGGCCCACAGATACGCAGTATTTT. Its translation is CASLQGPTDTQYF.